This T cell receptor beta chain was recorded in a study of CD8 T cells in ankylosing spondylitis. Study observations and caveats: Ankylosing spondylitis blood appeared to be characterized by a TCR beta motif of 8 or 9 highly homologous variants.

Concerning this clonotype itself: The antigen is not known.

V lost 6 bases and J 4 bases, leaving 9 bases between the germline ends. Looked up from germline, CDR1 is MNHEY and CDR2 is SVGAGI. The CDR3 runs 12 residues. TCRdb called the 5' RACE reads again in MiXCR, with one record for every CDR3 protein. The table has 200,000 to 250,000 distinct CDR3 sequences, roughly 25% seen once. The chain links TRBV6-5 to TRBJ2-5; no definite D call. Sequenced: blood, either unsorted or a sorted T cell fraction (not recorded which). The clonotype originates from a male donor with ankylosing spondylitis or in good health (not recorded which). CDR3 coding DNA: TGTGCCAGCAGCCGTTTTAGAGAGACCCAGTACTTC. It encodes CASSRFRETQYF.